This T cell receptor (beta chain) was sequenced during a study of shared clonotypes between healthy human individuals. CDR3 length: 12 residues. The V gene lost 7 bases and the J gene lost 2 bases, with 9 bases spanning the gap. Looked up from germline, CDR1 is SGHRS and CDR2 is YFSETQ. As for this clone: Its specificity is unknown.

Study-wide points: Larger estimated richness was generally recorded for naive subsets relative to memory subsets.

TCRdb's table, derived via immunoSEQ multiplex PCR, lists solely in-frame clones and lacks some. The repertoire consists of a few million clones, with 85% to 95% occurring once and the leading ten covering 0.13% to 0.15%. This sequence joins TRBV5-1 and TRBJ1-1, with D uncertain. The sequence was obtained from a man between 18 and 29 years old in good health. The material sequenced was naive CD4+ T cells sorted from blood. Subset noted: CD45RA+ positively selected. The CDR3 nucleotides are TGCGCCAGCCGAATCGACAACACTGAAGCTTTCTTT. Translated, it gives CASRIDNTEAFF.